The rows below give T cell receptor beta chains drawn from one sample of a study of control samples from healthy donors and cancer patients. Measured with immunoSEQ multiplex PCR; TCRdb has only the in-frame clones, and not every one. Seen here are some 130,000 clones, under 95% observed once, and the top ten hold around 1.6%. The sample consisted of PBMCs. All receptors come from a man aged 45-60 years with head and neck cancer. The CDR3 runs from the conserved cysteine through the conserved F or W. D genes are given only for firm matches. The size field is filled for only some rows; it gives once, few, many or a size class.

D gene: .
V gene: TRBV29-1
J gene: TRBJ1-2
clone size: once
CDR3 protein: CSVESSRGSYTF
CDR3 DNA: TGCAGCGTTGAATCATCGCGAGGGAGCTACACCTTC

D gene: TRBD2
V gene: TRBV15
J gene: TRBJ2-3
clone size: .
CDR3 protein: CATSSDQPGLAGGPSTDTQYF
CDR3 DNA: TGTGCCACCAGCAGCGACCAACCGGGACTAGCGGGGGGTCCTAGCACAGATACGCAGTATTTT

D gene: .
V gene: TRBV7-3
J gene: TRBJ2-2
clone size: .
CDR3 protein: CASSLVQGTGELFF
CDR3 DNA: TGTGCCAGCAGCTTGGTACAGGGCACCGGGGAGCTGTTTTTT

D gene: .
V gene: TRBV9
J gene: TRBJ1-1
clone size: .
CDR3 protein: CASSVDLNTEAFF
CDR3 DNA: TGTGCCAGCAGCGTGGATCTGAACACTGAAGCTTTCTTT

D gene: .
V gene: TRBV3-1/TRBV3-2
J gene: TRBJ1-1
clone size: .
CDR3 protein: CASSLTVGAEAFF
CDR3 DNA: TGTGCCAGCAGCCTGACAGTTGGCGCTGAAGCTTTCTTT

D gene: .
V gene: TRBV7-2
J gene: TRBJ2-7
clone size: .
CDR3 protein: CASSQTRTGEQYF
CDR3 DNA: TGTGCCAGCAGCCAAACGAGGACGGGGGAGCAGTACTTC

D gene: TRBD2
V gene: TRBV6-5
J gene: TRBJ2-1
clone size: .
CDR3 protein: CASSSTSGGVLF
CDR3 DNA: TGTGCCAGCAGTTCCACTAGCGGGGGGGTACTCTTC

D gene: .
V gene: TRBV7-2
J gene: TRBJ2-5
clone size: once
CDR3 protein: CASRSRGAQETQYF
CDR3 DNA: TGTGCCAGCAGGTCCCGGGGGGCCCAAGAGACCCAGTACTTC

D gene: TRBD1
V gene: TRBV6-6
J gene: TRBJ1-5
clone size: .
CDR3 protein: CASRLDRGLSQPQHF
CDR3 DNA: TGTGCCAGCAGACTGGACAGGGGGCTTAGTCAGCCCCAGCATTTT

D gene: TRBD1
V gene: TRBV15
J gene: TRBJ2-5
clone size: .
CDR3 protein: CATSRGKTDREETQYF
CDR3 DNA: TGTGCCACCAGCAGAGGGAAGACCGACAGGGAAGAGACCCAGTACTTC

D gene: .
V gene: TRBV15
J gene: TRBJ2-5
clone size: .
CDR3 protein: CATSQVQETQYF
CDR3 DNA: TGTGCCACCTCGCAGGTTCAAGAGACCCAGTACTTC

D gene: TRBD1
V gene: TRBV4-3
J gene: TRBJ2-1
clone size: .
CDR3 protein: CASSRNPDRGNEQFF
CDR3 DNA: TGCGCCAGCAGCCGCAACCCTGACAGGGGTAATGAGCAGTTCTTC

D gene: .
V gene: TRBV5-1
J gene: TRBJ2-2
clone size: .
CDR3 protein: CASSLLGQENTGELFF
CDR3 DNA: TGCGCCAGCAGCTTGTTAGGGCAGGAAAACACCGGGGAGCTGTTTTTT

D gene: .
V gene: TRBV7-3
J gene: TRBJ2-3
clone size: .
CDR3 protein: CASSLIAAGKDAQYF
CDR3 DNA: TGTGCCAGCAGCTTAATAGCTGCCGGAAAAGATGCGCAGTATTTT

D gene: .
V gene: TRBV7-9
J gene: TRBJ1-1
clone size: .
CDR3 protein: CASRQGMGTEAFF
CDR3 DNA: TGTGCCAGCAGACAGGGTATGGGCACTGAAGCTTTCTTT

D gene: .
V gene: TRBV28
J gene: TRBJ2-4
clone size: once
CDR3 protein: CASSLVQIAKNIQYF
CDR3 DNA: TGTGCCAGCAGTTTGGTGCAGATAGCCAAAAACATTCAGTACTTC

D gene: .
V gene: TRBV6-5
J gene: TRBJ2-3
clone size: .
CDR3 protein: CASGLSVGDTQYF
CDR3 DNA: TGTGCCAGCGGCCTTAGCGTCGGAGATACGCAGTATTTT

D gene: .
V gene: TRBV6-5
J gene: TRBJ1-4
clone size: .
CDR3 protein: CASSYSGLNEKLFF
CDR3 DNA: TGTGCCAGCAGTTATTCCGGACTCAATGAAAAACTGTTTTTT

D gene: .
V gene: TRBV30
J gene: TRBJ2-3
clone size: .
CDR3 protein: CAWSGVGADTQYF
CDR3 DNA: TGTGCCTGGAGTGGGGTGGGCGCAGATACGCAGTATTTT

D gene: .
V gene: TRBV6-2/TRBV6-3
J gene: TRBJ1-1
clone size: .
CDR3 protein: CASSPMVSGSEAFF
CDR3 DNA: TGTGCCAGCAGCCCTATGGTCTCGGGCAGTGAAGCTTTCTTT

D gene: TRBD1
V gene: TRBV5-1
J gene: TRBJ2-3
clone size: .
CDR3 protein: CASSLPPGGQGSTDTQYF
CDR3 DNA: TGCGCCAGCAGCTTGCCCCCTGGGGGACAGGGAAGCACAGATACGCAGTATTTT

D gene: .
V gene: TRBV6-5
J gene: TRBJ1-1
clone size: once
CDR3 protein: CASIIYMNTEAFF
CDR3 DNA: TGTGCCAGCATTATTTATATGAACACTGAAGCTTTCTTT